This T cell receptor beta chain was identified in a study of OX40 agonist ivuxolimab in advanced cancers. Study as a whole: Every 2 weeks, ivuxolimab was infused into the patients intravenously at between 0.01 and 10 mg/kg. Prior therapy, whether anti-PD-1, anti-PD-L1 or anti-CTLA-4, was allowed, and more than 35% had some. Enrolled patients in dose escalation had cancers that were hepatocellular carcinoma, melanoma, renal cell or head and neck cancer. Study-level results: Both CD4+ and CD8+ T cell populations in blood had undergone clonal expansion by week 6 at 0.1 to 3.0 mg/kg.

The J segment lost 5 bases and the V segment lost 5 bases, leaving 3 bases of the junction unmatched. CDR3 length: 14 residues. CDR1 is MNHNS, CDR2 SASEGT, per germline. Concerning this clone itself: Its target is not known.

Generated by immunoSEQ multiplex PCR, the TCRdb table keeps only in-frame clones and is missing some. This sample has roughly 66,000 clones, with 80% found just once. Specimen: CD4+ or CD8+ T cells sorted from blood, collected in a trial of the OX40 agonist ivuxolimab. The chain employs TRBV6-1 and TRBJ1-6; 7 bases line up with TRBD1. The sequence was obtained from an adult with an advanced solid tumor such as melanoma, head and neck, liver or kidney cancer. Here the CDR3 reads CASSKTGNNSPLHF. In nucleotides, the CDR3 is TGTGCCAGCAGTAAGACAGGGAATAATTCACCCCTCCACTTT.